This is a list of T cell receptor beta chains from one sample in a study of PD-1 blockade in classical Hodgkin lymphoma. Method: immunoSEQ multiplex PCR; TCRdb's copy keeps in-frame clones and lacks some. The profile shows approximately 61,000 clones, nearly 90% of them singletons. Sequences were derived from peripheral blood mononuclear cells (PBMCs), sampled before the fourth cycle of nivolumab. Source of these receptors: a human donor with classical Hodgkin lymphoma. CDR3s include the opening cysteine and the closing phenylalanine or tryptophan. Fields, in order: J gene, D gene, V gene, clone size, CDR3 protein, CDR3 DNA. D genes are given only for firm matches. Size is stated for part of the rows, as once, few or many counts, or as a class when the clone is expanded.

TRBJ2-6 | . | TRBV5-1 | . | CASSILPVGFSGANVLTF | TGCGCCAGCAGCATCCTTCCGGTGGGGTTCTCTGGGGCCAACGTCCTGACTTTC
TRBJ2-2 | . | TRBV5-1 | . | CASSLTGEYTGELFF | TGCGCCAGCAGCTTGACGGGGGAGTACACCGGGGAGCTGTTTTTT
TRBJ2-7 | . | TRBV11-2 | . | CASSFRAYEQYF | TGTGCCAGCAGCTTTAGGGCGTACGAGCAGTACTTC
TRBJ2-5 | TRBD2 | TRBV5-1 | . | CASSLDSGEETQYF | TGCGCCAGCAGCTTGGATAGCGGGGAAGAGACCCAGTACTTC
TRBJ1-1 | TRBD1 | TRBV6-1 | . | CASSPRDRAFEAFF | TGTGCCAGCAGCCCAAGGGACAGGGCATTTGAAGCTTTCTTT
TRBJ2-5 | . | TRBV11-2 | . | CASSLPGLESPQTQYF | TGTGCCAGCAGCCTCCCAGGGCTAGAATCGCCCCAGACCCAGTACTTC
TRBJ1-2 | . | TRBV7-2 | few | CASSADIYGYTF | TGTGCCAGCAGCGCAGACATCTATGGCTACACCTTC
TRBJ1-4 | . | TRBV7-9 | . | CASSSDSEKLFF | TGTGCCAGCAGCTCCGACAGTGAAAAACTGTTTTTT
TRBJ1-2 | . | TRBV30 | few | CAWSVDRYHGYTF | TGTGCCTGGAGTGTGGACAGATACCATGGCTACACCTTC
TRBJ2-1 | . | TRBV5-1 | . | CASSLVGISYNEQFF | TGCGCCAGCAGCTTGGTCGGAATCTCCTACAATGAGCAGTTCTTC
TRBJ2-1 | TRBD2 | TRBV6-5 | . | CASSYPASGDNEQFF | TGTGCCAGCAGCTACCCGGCTAGCGGGGACAATGAGCAGTTCTTC
TRBJ1-1 | . | TRBV7-9 | once | CASSLLLDSQGAFF | TGTGCCAGCAGCTTATTATTGGACAGCCAAGGAGCTTTCTTT
TRBJ2-2 | . | TRBV5-6 | . | CASSPLGRAGELFF | TGTGCCAGCAGCCCGTTGGGCCGCGCCGGGGAGCTGTTTTTT
TRBJ1-2 | . | TRBV5-1 | . | CASSTTGAYGYTF | TGCGCCAGCAGCACGACCGGTGCCTATGGCTACACCTTC
TRBJ1-5 | TRBD1 | TRBV6-1 | . | CASSPTGVRQPQHF | TGTGCCAGCAGCCCCACAGGGGTCCGTCAGCCCCAGCATTTT
TRBJ1-2 | . | TRBV28 | . | CASRQGPGYGYTF | TGTGCCAGCAGACAGGGACCGGGGTATGGCTACACCTTC
TRBJ2-2 | . | TRBV5-1 | . | CASSLEGQSTGELFF | TGCGCCAGCAGCTTGGAGGGACAAAGCACCGGGGAGCTGTTTTTT
TRBJ1-1 | TRBD1 | TRBV6-5 | . | CASSSQRGQGNTEAFF | TGTGCCAGCAGTTCCCAAAGGGGGCAAGGAAACACTGAAGCTTTCTTT
TRBJ1-3 | . | TRBV6-6 | . | CASILTGTSGNTIYF | TGTGCCAGCATCCTAACAGGGACCTCTGGAAACACCATATATTTT
TRBJ2-2 | TRBD2 | TRBV7-2 | . | CASSYGLAGGELFF | TGTGCCAGCAGCTATGGACTAGCGGGCGGGGAGCTGTTTTTT
TRBJ2-7 | . | TRBV5-5 | . | CASSLSNLNYEQYF | TGTGCCAGCAGCTTGTCGAACTTGAACTACGAGCAGTACTTC
TRBJ2-7 | . | TRBV7-6 | . | CASSPLLAGPYEQYF | TGTGCCAGCAGCCCTCTCCTTGCGGGGCCCTACGAGCAGTACTTC
TRBJ1-2 | TRBD1 | TRBV6-5 | . | CASSPRQGPSYGYTF | TGTGCCAGCAGTCCTCGACAGGGGCCCTCCTATGGCTACACCTTC
TRBJ2-7 | . | TRBV6-6 | . | CASSTFGAGEQYF | TGTGCCAGCAGCACCTTCGGAGCCGGCGAGCAGTACTTC
TRBJ2-2 | . | TRBV6-5 | . | CASIRGDTGELFF | TGTGCCAGCATTAGGGGGGACACCGGGGAGCTGTTTTTT
TRBJ2-5 | . | TRBV7-6 | few | CASSLIMADGETQYF | TGTGCCAGCAGCTTAATAATGGCAGATGGGGAGACCCAGTACTTC
TRBJ2-2 | . | TRBV2 | . | CASSSVGRNTGELFF | TGTGCCAGCAGTTCGGTGGGGCGCAACACCGGGGAGCTGTTTTTT
TRBJ2-1 | . | TRBV2 | . | CASKLERAYNEQFF | TGTGCCAGCAAGTTGGAACGCGCCTACAATGAGCAGTTCTTC
TRBJ1-6 | TRBD1 | TRBV19 | . | CASSITRTGPEEDYSPLHF | TGTGCCAGTAGTATTACAAGGACAGGCCCAGAGGAGGATTATTCACCCCTCCACTTT
TRBJ1-1 | . | TRBV7-9 | . | CASSYDPVNTEAFF | TGTGCCAGCAGCTACGATCCAGTGAACACTGAAGCTTTCTTT
TRBJ1-5 | TRBD1 | TRBV6-6 | once | CASTQMDRGNQPQHF | TGTGCCAGCACCCAGATGGACAGGGGCAATCAGCCCCAGCATTTT
TRBJ2-3 | TRBD2 | TRBV6-6 | once | CASTTSGGADTQYF | TGTGCCAGCACCACTAGCGGGGGGGCAGATACGCAGTATTTT
TRBJ2-3 | . | TRBV5-1 | . | CASSLPQGNTDTQYF | TGCGCCAGCAGCTTGCCCCAGGGAAACACAGATACGCAGTATTTT
TRBJ2-4 | TRBD1 | TRBV2 | . | CASSGDRLAKNIQYF | TGTGCCAGCAGCGGGGACAGGTTAGCCAAAAACATTCAGTACTTC
TRBJ2-5 | . | TRBV7-9 | once | CASSLRRDQETQYF | TGTGCCAGCAGCCTACGCCGTGACCAAGAGACCCAGTACTTC
TRBJ2-7 | . | TRBV11-3 | few | CASSSIRTDEQYF | TGTGCCAGCAGCAGCATTCGGACGGACGAGCAGTACTTC
TRBJ1-5 | . | TRBV7-8 | . | CASSPSNQPQHF | TGTGCCAGCAGTCCTAGCAATCAGCCCCAGCATTTT
TRBJ2-1 | TRBD1 | TRBV6-6 | . | CASTSGQGVNEQFF | TGTGCCAGCACTTCCGGACAGGGCGTGAATGAGCAGTTCTTC
TRBJ2-7 | . | TRBV5-4 | . | CASSYPGLSSYEQYF | TGTGCCAGCAGCTACCCGGGTCTGAGCTCCTACGAGCAGTACTTC
TRBJ2-2 | . | TRBV7-9 | once | CARTNRGAVGELFF | TGTGCCAGAACGAACCGAGGGGCAGTCGGGGAGCTGTTTTTT
TRBJ2-2 | . | TRBV5-5 | . | CASRLGTGELFF | TGTGCCAGCAGGCTAGGCACCGGGGAGCTGTTTTTT
TRBJ2-6 | . | TRBV9 | . | CASSPNSGANVLTF | TGTGCCAGCAGTCCTAATTCTGGGGCCAACGTCCTGACTTTC
TRBJ2-1 | TRBD1 | TRBV7-6 | . | CASSPFPGQGDEQFF | TGTGCCAGCAGCCCCTTTCCAGGACAGGGCGATGAGCAGTTCTTC
TRBJ2-7 | TRBD1 | TRBV28 | . | CASSIEDMYRDRTYEQYF | TGTGCCAGCAGTATCGAAGATATGTATCGGGACAGAACCTACGAGCAGTACTTC
TRBJ1-2 | . | TRBV19 | . | CASSILDSFYGYTF | TGTGCCAGTAGTATCCTGGACAGCTTCTATGGCTACACCTTC
TRBJ1-2 | . | TRBV5-5 | . | CASSLAVDRGYTF | TGTGCCAGCAGCTTGGCCGTAGACAGGGGCTACACCTTC
TRBJ2-2 | . | TRBV10-2 | . | CASSEGGFKGANTGELFF | TGCGCCAGCAGTGAGGGGGGGTTCAAGGGGGCAAACACCGGGGAGCTGTTTTTT
TRBJ1-1 | TRBD1 | TRBV5-1 | . | CASSLAKRQGLNTEAFF | TGCGCCAGCAGCTTAGCAAAACGACAGGGGTTGAACACTGAAGCTTTCTTT